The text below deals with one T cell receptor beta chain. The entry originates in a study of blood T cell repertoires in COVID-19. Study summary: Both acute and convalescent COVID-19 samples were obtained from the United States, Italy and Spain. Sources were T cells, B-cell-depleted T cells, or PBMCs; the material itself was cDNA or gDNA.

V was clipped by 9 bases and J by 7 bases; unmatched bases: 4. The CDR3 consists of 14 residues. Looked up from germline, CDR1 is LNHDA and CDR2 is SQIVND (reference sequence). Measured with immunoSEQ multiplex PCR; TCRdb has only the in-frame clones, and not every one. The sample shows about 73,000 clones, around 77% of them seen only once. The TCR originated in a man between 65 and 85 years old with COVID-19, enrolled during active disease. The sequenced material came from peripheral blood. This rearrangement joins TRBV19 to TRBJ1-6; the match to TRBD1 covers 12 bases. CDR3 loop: CASQGQGANSPLHF. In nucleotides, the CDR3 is TGTGCCAGCCAGGGACAGGGGGCGAATTCACCCCTCCACTTT. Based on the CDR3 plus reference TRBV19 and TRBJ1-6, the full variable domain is DGGITQSPKYLFRKEGQNVTLSCEQNLNHDAMYWYRQDPGQGLRLIYYSQIVNDFQKGDIAEGYSVSREKKESFPLTVTSAQKNPTAFYLCASQGQGANSPLHFGNGTRLTVT.